The rows below give T cell receptor beta chains drawn from one sample of a study of neurological immune-mediated disorders. Using its own MiXCR run on the 5' RACE reads, TCRdb lists one record per CDR3 protein. The sample contains about 57,000 distinct CDR3 sequences, about 10% of which appear only once. The sequenced material came from PBMCs. The receptors were sampled from a male donor with HTLV-1-associated myelopathy (HAM/TSP). Each CDR3 is given with its conserved first and last residue. The D gene is left open where the match is weak. Clone size, where shown, is once, few, many, or a class for clones that have expanded.

cdr3_length,v_call,j_call,clone_size,d_call,cdr3_aa,cdr3_nt
16,TRBV15,TRBJ2-5,many,NA,CATSRDVGWNQETQYF,TGTGCCACCAGCAGAGATGTGGGCTGGAACCAAGAGACCCAGTACTTC
15,TRBV7-2,TRBJ2-1,many,TRBD2,CASSLERGTYNEQFF,TGTGCCAGCAGCTTAGAGCGGGGGACCTACAATGAGCAGTTCTTC
16,TRBV6-5,TRBJ1-6,many,NA,CASSPPGTPGNSPLHF,TGTGCCAGCAGCCCCCCGGGGACTCCAGGGAACTCACCCCTCCACTTT
14,TRBV6-2/TRBV6-3,TRBJ1-4,many,NA,CASSYSGRPEKLFF,TGTGCCAGCAGTTACTCGGGGAGGCCAGAAAAACTGTTTTTT
14,TRBV11-2,TRBJ2-5,many,NA,CASSLQLSQETQYF,TGTGCCAGCAGCTTACAGTTGTCGCAAGAGACCCAGTACTTC
15,TRBV6-5,TRBJ2-1,NA,TRBD1,CASSVDRGNYNEQFF,TGTGCCAGCAGTGTAGACAGGGGAAACTACAATGAGCAGTTCTTC
16,TRBV28,TRBJ2-7,many,TRBD1,CASSSRQGGGAYEQYF,TGTGCCAGCAGTTCGCGACAGGGGGGGGGTGCCTACGAGCAGTACTTC
14,TRBV18,TRBJ2-3,many,NA,CASSPLDSVDTQYF,TGTGCCAGCTCACCACTCGATAGCGTCGATACGCAGTATTTT
16,TRBV5-1,TRBJ2-5,few,TRBD2,CASSFRSGGLQETQYF,TGCGCCAGCAGCTTCCGAAGCGGGGGCCTACAAGAGACCCAGTACTTC
15,TRBV14,TRBJ2-4,NA,NA,CASSKVSAGHDIQYF,TGTGCCAGCAGCAAAGTATCGGCAGGGCATGACATTCAGTACTTC
15,TRBV5-6,TRBJ2-2,many,TRBD2,CASSRIGGDTGELFF,TGTGCCAGCAGCCGGATCGGGGGGGACACCGGGGAGCTGTTTTTT
14,TRBV5-1,TRBJ2-7,few,TRBD1,CASSRTGLSDEQYF,TGCGCCAGCAGCCGGACAGGGCTCTCCGACGAGCAGTACTTC
14,TRBV5-1,TRBJ2-7,many,TRBD1,CASSATGPGYEQYF,TGCGCCAGCAGCGCGACAGGGCCGGGCTACGAGCAGTACTTC
15,TRBV29-1,TRBJ2-1,NA,NA,CSVRMSISSYNEQFF,TGCAGCGTTAGGATGAGTATAAGCTCCTACAATGAGCAGTTCTTC
14,TRBV20-1,TRBJ1-5,many,NA,CSAIETYTPSTQHF,TGCAGTGCTATCGAGACTTACACTCCCTCAACCCAGCATTTT
15,TRBV4-3,TRBJ1-2,many,NA,CASSRGVGGNYGYTF,TGCGCCAGCAGCCGCGGGGTCGGGGGGAACTATGGCTACACCTTC
13,TRBV6-2/TRBV6-3,TRBJ2-5,many,NA,CAPWDCWRETQYF,TGTGCCCCTTGGGACTGTTGGAGGGAGACCCAGTACTTC
15,TRBV5-6,TRBJ2-1,many,NA,CASSLDRLRNNEQFF,TGTGCCAGCAGCTTGGACCGGCTTCGGAACAATGAGCAGTTCTTC
15,TRBV28,TRBJ2-1,many,TRBD1,CASSVGTGGVNEQFF,TGTGCCAGCAGTGTCGGGACAGGGGGCGTGAATGAGCAGTTCTTC
15,TRBV6-2/TRBV6-3,TRBJ1-2,NA,TRBD1,CASNNRGTGGDGYTF,TGTGCCAGCAACAATAGGGGGACAGGGGGAGACGGCTACACCTTC
14,TRBV9,TRBJ2-7,many,NA,CASSVEADLGEQYF,TGTGCCAGCAGCGTAGAGGCGGACCTGGGCGAGCAGTACTTC